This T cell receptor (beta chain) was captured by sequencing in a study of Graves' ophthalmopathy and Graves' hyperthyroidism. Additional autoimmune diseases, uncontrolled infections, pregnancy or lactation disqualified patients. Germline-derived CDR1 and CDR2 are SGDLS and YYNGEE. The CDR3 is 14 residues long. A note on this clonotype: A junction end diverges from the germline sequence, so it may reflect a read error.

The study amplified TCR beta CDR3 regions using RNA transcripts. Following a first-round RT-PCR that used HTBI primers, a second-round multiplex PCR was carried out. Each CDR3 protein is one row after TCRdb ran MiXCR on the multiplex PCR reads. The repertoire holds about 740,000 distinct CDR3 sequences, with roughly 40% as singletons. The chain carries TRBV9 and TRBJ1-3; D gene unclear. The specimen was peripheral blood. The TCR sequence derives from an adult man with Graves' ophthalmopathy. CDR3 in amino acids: CASSHRASENTIYF. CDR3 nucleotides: TGTGCCAGCAGCCACCGAGCTTCTGAAAACACCATATATTTT.